These T cell receptor beta chains were read from a single sample in a study of blood T cell repertoires in COVID-19. The repertoire was sequenced with immunoSEQ multiplex PCR; TCRdb's copy has only in-frame clones and lacks some. The sample carries 150,000 to 200,000 clones, roughly 81% recorded once. Sequencing was done on a sample of peripheral blood. Every receptor here comes from a man aged 35 to 55 with acute or convalescent COVID-19. CDR3s include the opening cysteine and the closing phenylalanine or tryptophan. A D gene is named only where the DNA matches it firmly. Clone size is shown for a subset of rows, as once, few, many or a class of expanded clone.

d_call	v_call	clone_size	cdr3_length	j_call	cdr3_aa	cdr3_nt
TRBD1	TRBV3-1/TRBV3-2	few	14	TRBJ2-1	CASSQWTGPNEQFF	TGTGCCAGCAGCCAATGGACAGGGCCCAATGAGCAGTTCTTC
TRBD2	TRBV9	-	18	TRBJ2-1	CASSAPGGAGTPKDEQFF	TGTGCCAGCAGCGCTCCTGGGGGAGCGGGGACGCCTAAGGACGAGCAGTTCTTC
TRBD1	TRBV7-9	-	14	TRBJ1-1	CASSARDRGTEAFF	TGTGCCAGCAGCGCCCGGGACAGGGGCACTGAAGCTTTCTTT
TRBD1	TRBV19	-	15	TRBJ2-7	CASRTQGAATYEQYF	TGTGCCAGTAGGACCCAGGGGGCTGCAACCTACGAGCAGTACTTC
TRBD1	TRBV7-2	-	14	TRBJ1-4	CASSLDRGSEKLFF	TGTGCCAGCAGCTTGGACAGGGGAAGCGAAAAACTGTTTTTT
TRBD2	TRBV6-1	-	18	TRBJ2-5	CASSEAVLAGGYQETQYF	TGTGCCAGCAGTGAAGCTGTGTTGGCGGGGGGGTACCAAGAGACCCAGTACTTC
-	TRBV11-2	-	15	TRBJ1-1	CASSLEAGKNTEAFF	TGTGCCAGCAGCTTAGAGGCGGGGAAAAACACTGAAGCTTTCTTT
TRBD1	TRBV2	-	16	TRBJ2-3	CASSAFDWTGVDTQYF	TGTGCCAGCAGTGCTTTTGATTGGACAGGGGTGGATACGCAGTATTTT
TRBD1	TRBV7-9	-	15	TRBJ2-2	CASRPGTGVTGELFF	TGTGCCAGCAGACCCGGGACAGGGGTCACCGGGGAGCTGTTTTTT
TRBD2	TRBV6-5	-	16	TRBJ2-1	CASSLTSGAAYNEQFF	TGTGCCAGCAGTTTGACTAGCGGGGCCGCCTACAATGAGCAGTTCTTC
TRBD1	TRBV4-3	-	18	TRBJ2-2	CASSQEIVGTANTGELFF	TGCGCCAGCAGCCAAGAGATCGTTGGGACAGCGAACACCGGGGAGCTGTTTTTT
-	TRBV3-1/TRBV3-2	-	13	TRBJ2-7	CASSSTMGGEQYF	TGTGCCAGCAGCAGCACGATGGGAGGTGAGCAGTACTTC
TRBD1	TRBV19	-	18	TRBJ2-7	CASSIASGNRGPTYEQYF	TGTGCCAGTAGTATAGCCTCCGGGAACAGGGGTCCCACCTACGAGCAGTACTTC
TRBD1	TRBV4-1	once	16	TRBJ1-2	CASSLTGTGGNYGYTF	TGCGCCAGCAGCCTGACCGGGACAGGGGGTAATTATGGCTACACCTTC
-	TRBV7-8	-	13	TRBJ1-5	CASSLTGNQPQHF	TGTGCCAGCAGCTTAACAGGCAATCAGCCCCAGCATTTT
-	TRBV5-4	-	13	TRBJ1-4	CANRQTHNEKLFF	TGTGCCAACCGACAGACCCATAATGAAAAACTGTTTTTT
TRBD1	TRBV7-3	-	13	TRBJ2-7	CASSPNRGNEQYF	TGTGCCAGCAGCCCTAACAGGGGAAACGAGCAGTACTTC
-	TRBV7-3	-	14	TRBJ1-6	CASSLGAGDSPLHF	TGTGCCAGCAGCTTAGGGGCCGGAGATTCACCCCTCCACTTT
-	TRBV7-3	-	15	TRBJ2-6	CASRANNGGANVLTF	TGTGCCAGCAGAGCCAACAACGGGGGGGCCAACGTCCTGACTTTC
-	TRBV5-4	-	13	TRBJ1-1	CASSLEQGDEAFF	TGTGCCAGCAGTCTCGAACAGGGAGACGAGGCTTTCTTT
TRBD1	TRBV9	-	15	TRBJ1-3	CASSLSTGSRNTIYF	TGTGCCAGCAGCTTATCGACAGGGTCGCGAAACACCATATATTTT
-	TRBV25-1	-	16	TRBJ1-4	CASSEGGRGVSEKLFF	TGTGCCAGCAGTGAAGGAGGGCGAGGGGTCTCAGAAAAACTGTTTTTT
-	TRBV5-1	-	16	TRBJ2-3	CASSLVPGSGTDTQYF	TGCGCCAGCAGCTTGGTGCCAGGGTCCGGCACAGATACGCAGTATTTT
TRBD1	TRBV30	once	14	TRBJ1-4	CASRGDSGLEKLFF	TGTGCCTCCAGGGGGGACTCGGGCCTTGAAAAACTGTTTTTT
-	TRBV19	-	14	TRBJ1-2	CASIGPQAPRGYTF	TGTGCCAGTATAGGTCCCCAGGCACCTCGTGGCTACACCTTC
TRBD1	TRBV11-2	-	16	TRBJ1-1	CASSPRTGWTNTEAFF	TGTGCCAGCAGCCCACGGACAGGCTGGACGAACACTGAAGCTTTCTTT
-	TRBV4-1	-	15	TRBJ2-6	CASSRAGTGANVLTF	TGCGCCAGCAGCCGAGCCGGGACTGGGGCCAACGTCCTGACTTTC
TRBD2	TRBV27	-	16	TRBJ2-1	CASSFLASGGVYEQFF	TGTGCCAGCAGTTTTTTGGCTAGCGGGGGGGTCTATGAGCAGTTCTTC
-	TRBV10-2	-	14	TRBJ2-5	CASSEYPVQETQYF	TGCGCCAGCAGTGAATACCCGGTCCAAGAGACCCAGTACTTC
TRBD1	TRBV7-3	-	18	TRBJ1-2	CASSLSPGTGAANYGYTF	TGTGCCAGCAGCTTAAGTCCCGGGACAGGGGCAGCTAACTATGGCTACACCTTC
TRBD1	TRBV2	-	19	TRBJ1-2	CASSEAGYGTGGEDYGYTF	TGTGCCAGCAGTGAAGCGGGGTACGGGACAGGGGGCGAGGACTATGGCTACACCTTC
-	TRBV10-3	-	14	TRBJ1-5	CATRNGDSNQPQHF	TGTGCCACAAGAAACGGGGATAGCAATCAGCCCCAGCATTTT
-	TRBV19	-	13	TRBJ2-2	CASSPDRIGELFF	TGTGCCAGTAGCCCAGACAGGATCGGGGAGCTGTTTTTT
TRBD1	TRBV19	-	16	TRBJ1-5	CASTSGTGGRDQPQHF	TGTGCCAGTACTTCCGGGACAGGGGGCAGGGATCAGCCCCAGCATTTT
TRBD1	TRBV4-2	few	15	TRBJ1-1	CASSPLTGQGSEAFF	TGTGCCAGCAGCCCCTTGACAGGGCAGGGATCTGAAGCTTTCTTT
-	TRBV18	once	17	TRBJ1-1	CASSPDPGRFGNTEAFF	TGTGCCAGCTCACCAGACCCCGGGAGGTTCGGGAACACTGAAGCTTTCTTT
-	TRBV28	-	15	TRBJ1-5	CASSLLAPGNQPQHF	TGTGCCAGCAGTCTTCTAGCGCCGGGCAATCAGCCCCAGCATTTT
-	TRBV4-2	-	14	TRBJ2-1	CASSYRDIYNEQFF	TGTGCCAGCAGCTATCGTGACATCTACAATGAGCAGTTCTTC
-	TRBV29-1	-	11	TRBJ1-2	CSVDPQEGYTF	TGCAGCGTTGATCCCCAAGAGGGCTACACCTTC
-	TRBV30	-	12	TRBJ1-1	CAWSRGSLEAFF	TGTGCCTGGAGTAGGGGAAGTCTTGAAGCTTTCTTT
TRBD1	TRBV6-6	-	15	TRBJ2-1	CASSFTGTEYNEQFF	TGTGCCAGCAGCTTCACCGGGACAGAGTACAATGAGCAGTTCTTC
TRBD1	TRBV7-9	-	13	TRBJ2-7	CASSSGQDYEQYF	TGTGCCAGCAGCTCGGGACAGGACTACGAGCAGTACTTC
TRBD2	TRBV28	few	20	TRBJ2-1	CASRQGLAGGRSPYYNEQFF	TGTGCCAGCAGACAGGGACTAGCGGGGGGTCGCTCCCCTTACTACAATGAGCAGTTCTTC
-	TRBV10-1	-	13	TRBJ2-7	CASSEGRGYEQYF	TGCGCCAGCAGTGAGGGCAGGGGTTACGAGCAGTACTTC